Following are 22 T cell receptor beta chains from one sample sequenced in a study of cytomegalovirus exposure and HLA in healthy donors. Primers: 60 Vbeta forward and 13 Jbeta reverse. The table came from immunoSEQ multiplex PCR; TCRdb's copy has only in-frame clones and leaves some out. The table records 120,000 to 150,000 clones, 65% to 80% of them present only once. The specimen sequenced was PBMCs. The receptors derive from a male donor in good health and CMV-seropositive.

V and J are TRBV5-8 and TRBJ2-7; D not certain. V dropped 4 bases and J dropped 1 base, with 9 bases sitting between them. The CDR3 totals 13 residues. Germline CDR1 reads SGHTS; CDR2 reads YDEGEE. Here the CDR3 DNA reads TGTGCCAGCAGCCGTCGTTCGTCCTACGAGCAGTACTTC. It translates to CASSRRSSYEQYF.

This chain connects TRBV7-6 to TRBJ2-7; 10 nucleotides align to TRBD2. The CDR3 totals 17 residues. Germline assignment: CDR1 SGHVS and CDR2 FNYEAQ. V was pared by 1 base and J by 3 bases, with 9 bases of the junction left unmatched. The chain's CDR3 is CASSLEPRTSGDYEQYF. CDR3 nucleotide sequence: TGTGCCAGCAGCTTAGAGCCCCGGACTAGCGGAGACTACGAGCAGTACTTC. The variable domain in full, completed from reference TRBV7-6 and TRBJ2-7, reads GAGVSQSPRYKVTKRGQDVALRCDPISGHVSLYWYRQALGQGPEFLTYFNYEAQQDKSGLPNDRFSAERPEGSISTLTIQRTEQRDSAMYRCASSLEPRTSGDYEQYFGPGTRLTVT.

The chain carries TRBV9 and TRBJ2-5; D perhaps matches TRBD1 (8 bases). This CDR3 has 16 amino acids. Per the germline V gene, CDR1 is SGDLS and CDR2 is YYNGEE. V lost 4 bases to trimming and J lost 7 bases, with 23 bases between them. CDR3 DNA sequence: TGTGCCAGCAGCTACAGCGGGACAGGCGATAAAGGGACCCAGTACTTC. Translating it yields CASSYSGTGDKGTQYF.

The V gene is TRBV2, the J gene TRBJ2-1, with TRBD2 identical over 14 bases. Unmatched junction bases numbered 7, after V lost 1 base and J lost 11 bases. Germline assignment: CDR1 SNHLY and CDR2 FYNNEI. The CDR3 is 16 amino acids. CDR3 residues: CASSEELGLAGDKQFF. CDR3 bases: TGTGCCAGCAGTGAAGAGTTGGGACTAGCGGGAGACAAGCAGTTCTTC.

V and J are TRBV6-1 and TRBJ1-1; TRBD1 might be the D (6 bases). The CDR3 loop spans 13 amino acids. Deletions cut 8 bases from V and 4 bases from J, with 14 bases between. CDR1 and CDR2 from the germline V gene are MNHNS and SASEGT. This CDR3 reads CASSEGVSTEAFF. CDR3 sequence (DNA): TGTGCCAGCTCTGAGGGGGTTTCCACTGAAGCTTTCTTT.

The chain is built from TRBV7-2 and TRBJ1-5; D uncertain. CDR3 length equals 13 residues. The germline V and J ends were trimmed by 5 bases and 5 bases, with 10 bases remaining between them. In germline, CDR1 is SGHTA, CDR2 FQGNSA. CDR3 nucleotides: TGTGCCAGCAGCCTACAGCTCGATCAGCCCCAGCATTTT. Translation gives CASSLQLDQPQHF.

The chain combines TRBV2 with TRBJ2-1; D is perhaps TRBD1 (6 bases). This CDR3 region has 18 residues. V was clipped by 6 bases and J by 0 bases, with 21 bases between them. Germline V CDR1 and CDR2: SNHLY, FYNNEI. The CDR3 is CASSSSQGRQSSYNEQFF. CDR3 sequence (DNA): TGTGCCAGCAGCTCATCCCAGGGGCGGCAGAGCTCCTACAATGAGCAGTTCTTC.

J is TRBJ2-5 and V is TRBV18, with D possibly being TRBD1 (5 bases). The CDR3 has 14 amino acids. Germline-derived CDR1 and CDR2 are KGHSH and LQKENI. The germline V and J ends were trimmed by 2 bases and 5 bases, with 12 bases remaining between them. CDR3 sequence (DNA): TGTGCCAGCTCACCAGTAAGGGGCCGGGAGACCCAGTACTTC. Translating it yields CASSPVRGRETQYF. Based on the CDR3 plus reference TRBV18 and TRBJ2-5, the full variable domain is NAGVMQNPRHLVRRRGQEARLRCSPMKGHSHVYWYRQLPEEGLKFMVYLQKENIIDESGMPKERFSAEFPKEGPSILRIQQVVRGDSAAYFCASSPVRGRETQYFGPGTRLLVL.

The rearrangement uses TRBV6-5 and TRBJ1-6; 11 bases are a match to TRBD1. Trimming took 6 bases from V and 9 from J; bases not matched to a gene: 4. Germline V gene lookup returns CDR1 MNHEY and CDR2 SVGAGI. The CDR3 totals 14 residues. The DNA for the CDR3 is TGTGCCAGCAGGGACAGGGGGCTCGGTTCACCCCTCCACTTT. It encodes CASRDRGLGSPLHF.

In DNA, the CDR3 is TGTGCCAGCTCAGCGACAGGGGACGATCAGCCCCAGCATTTT. Protein sequence: CASSATGDDQPQHF. The rearrangement uses TRBV18 and TRBJ1-5, with 8 nucleotides matching TRBD1. The ends lost 5 bases at V and 5 bases at J; junction bases unmatched: 5. This CDR3 comprises 14 residues. Germline V gene lookup returns CDR1 KGHSH and CDR2 LQKENI.

CDR3 loop: CASTMDSGASYNEQFF. DNA of the CDR3: TGCGCCAGCACGATGGATAGCGGAGCCTCCTACAATGAGCAGTTCTTC. J is TRBJ2-1 and V is TRBV5-1; D might be TRBD2 (6 bases). The CDR3 covers 16 residues. Germline-derived CDR1 and CDR2 are SGHRS and YFSETQ. Trimming cost V 6 bases and J 0 bases, with 16 bases left between them.

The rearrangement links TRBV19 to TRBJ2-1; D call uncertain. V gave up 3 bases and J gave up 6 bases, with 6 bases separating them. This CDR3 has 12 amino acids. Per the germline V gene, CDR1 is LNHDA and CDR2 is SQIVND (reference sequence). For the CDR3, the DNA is TGTGCCAGTAGTATGGCCATCAATGAGCAGTTCTTC. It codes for CASSMAINEQFF.

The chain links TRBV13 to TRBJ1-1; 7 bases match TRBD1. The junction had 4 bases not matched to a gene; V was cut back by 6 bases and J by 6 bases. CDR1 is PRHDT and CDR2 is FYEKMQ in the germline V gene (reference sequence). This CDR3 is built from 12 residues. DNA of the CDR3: TGTGCCAGCAGTGGGACAGATCCTGAAGCTTTCTTT. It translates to CASSGTDPEAFF.

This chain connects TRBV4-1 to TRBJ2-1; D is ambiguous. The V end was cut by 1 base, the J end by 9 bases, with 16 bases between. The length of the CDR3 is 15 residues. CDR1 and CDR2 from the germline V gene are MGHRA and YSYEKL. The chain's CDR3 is CASSQVLEMVGEQFF. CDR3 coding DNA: TGCGCCAGCAGCCAAGTGCTAGAAATGGTAGGTGAGCAGTTCTTC.

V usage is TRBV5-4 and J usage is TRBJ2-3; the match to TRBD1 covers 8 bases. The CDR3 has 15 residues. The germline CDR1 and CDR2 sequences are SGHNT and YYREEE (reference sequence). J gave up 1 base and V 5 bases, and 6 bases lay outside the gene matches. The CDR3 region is CASRYRGQGTDTQYF. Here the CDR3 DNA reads TGTGCCAGCAGGTACAGGGGACAGGGCACAGATACGCAGTATTTT. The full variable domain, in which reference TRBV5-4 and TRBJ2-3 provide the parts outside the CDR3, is ETGVTQSPTHLIKTRGQQVTLRCSSQSGHNTVSWYQQALGQGPQFIFQYYREEENGRGNFPPRFSGLQFPNYSSELNVNALELDDSALYLCASRYRGQGTDTQYFGPGTRLTVL.

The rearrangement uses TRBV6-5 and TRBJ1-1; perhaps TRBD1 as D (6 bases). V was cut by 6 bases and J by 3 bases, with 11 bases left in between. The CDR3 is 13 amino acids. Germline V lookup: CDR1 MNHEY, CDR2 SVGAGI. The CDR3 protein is CASREYRDTEAFF. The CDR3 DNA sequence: TGTGCCAGCAGGGAATACAGGGACACTGAAGCTTTCTTT.

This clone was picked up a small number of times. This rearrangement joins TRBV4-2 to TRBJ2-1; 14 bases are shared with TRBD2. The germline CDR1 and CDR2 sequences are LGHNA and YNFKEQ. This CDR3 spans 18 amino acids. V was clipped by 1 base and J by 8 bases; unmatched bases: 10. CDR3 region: CASSQGLAGGRWGYEQFF. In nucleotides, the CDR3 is TGTGCCAGCAGCCAAGGACTAGCGGGGGGGCGTTGGGGATATGAGCAGTTCTTC.

CDR3 loop: CASSLPPGGGSSTDTQYF. The DNA of the CDR3 is TGTGCCAGCAGCCTCCCCCCTGGTGGCGGATCTAGCACAGATACGCAGTATTTT. This chain joins TRBV7-9 and TRBJ2-3; unclear D gene. Germline CDR1 is SEHNR and CDR2 is FQNEAQ (reference sequence). The V and J ends lost 5 bases and 0 bases respectively, with 21 bases between them. The CDR3 extends over 18 amino acids.

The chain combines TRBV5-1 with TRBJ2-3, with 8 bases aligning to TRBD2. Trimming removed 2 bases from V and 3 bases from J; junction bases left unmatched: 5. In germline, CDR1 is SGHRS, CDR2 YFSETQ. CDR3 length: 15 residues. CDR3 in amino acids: CASSFSGARTDTQYF. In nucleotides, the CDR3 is TGCGCCAGCAGCTTTAGCGGGGCTCGGACAGATACGCAGTATTTT.

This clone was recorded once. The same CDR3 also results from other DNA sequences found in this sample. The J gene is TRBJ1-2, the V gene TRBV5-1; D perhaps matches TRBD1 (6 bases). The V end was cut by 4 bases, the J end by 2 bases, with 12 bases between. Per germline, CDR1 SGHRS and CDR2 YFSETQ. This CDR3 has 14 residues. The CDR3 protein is CASSLGQGNYGYTF. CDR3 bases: TGCGCCAGCAGCCTTGGTCAGGGGAACTATGGCTACACCTTC.

The CDR3 nucleotides read TGTGCCAGCAGCGCTTACAGGGGGAACACTGAAGCTTTCTTT. This translates into CASSAYRGNTEAFF. The chain couples TRBV7-2 to TRBJ1-1; 7 nucleotides agree with TRBD1. The CDR3 is 14 residues long. V lost 5 bases to trimming and J lost 1 base; unmatched junction nucleotides: 4. Germline values: CDR1 SGHTA, CDR2 FQGNSA. Full variable domain (missing parts from reference TRBV7-2 and TRBJ1-1): GAGVSQSPSNKVTEKGKDVELRCDPISGHTALYWYRQSLGQGLEFLIYFQGNSAPDKSGLPSDRFSAERTGGSVSTLTIQRTQQEDSAVYLCASSAYRGNTEAFFGQGTRLTVV.

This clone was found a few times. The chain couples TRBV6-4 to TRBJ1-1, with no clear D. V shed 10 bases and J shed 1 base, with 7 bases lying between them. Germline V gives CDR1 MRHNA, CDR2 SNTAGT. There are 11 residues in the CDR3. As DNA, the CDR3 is TGTGCCATACAGAGGAACACTGAAGCTTTCTTT. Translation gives CAIQRNTEAFF.